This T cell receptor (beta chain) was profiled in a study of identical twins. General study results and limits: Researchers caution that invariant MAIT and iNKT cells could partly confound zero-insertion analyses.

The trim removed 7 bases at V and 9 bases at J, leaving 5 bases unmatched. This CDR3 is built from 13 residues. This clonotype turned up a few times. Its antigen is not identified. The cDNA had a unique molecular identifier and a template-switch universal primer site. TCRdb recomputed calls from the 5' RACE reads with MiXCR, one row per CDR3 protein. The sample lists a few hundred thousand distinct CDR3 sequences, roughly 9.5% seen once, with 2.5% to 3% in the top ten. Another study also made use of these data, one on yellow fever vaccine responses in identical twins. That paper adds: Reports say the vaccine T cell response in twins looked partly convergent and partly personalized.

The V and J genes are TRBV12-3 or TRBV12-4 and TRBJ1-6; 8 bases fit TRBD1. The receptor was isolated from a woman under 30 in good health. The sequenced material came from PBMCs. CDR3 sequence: CASTPRGRSPLHF. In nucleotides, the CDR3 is TGTGCCAGCACCCCCAGGGGGCGTTCACCCCTCCACTTT.